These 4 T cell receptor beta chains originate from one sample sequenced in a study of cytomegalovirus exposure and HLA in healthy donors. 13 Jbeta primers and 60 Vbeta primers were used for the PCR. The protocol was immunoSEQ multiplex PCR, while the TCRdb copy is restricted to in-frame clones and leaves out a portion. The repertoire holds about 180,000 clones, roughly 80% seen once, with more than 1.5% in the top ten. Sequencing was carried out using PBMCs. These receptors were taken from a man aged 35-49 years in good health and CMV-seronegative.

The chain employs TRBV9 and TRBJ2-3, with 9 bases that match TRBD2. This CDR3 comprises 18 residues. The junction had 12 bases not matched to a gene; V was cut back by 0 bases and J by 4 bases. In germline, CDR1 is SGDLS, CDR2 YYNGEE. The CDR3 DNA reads TGTGCCAGCAGCGTAGACGAGGGGGCGGGGGGGGCGGCAGATACGCAGTATTTT. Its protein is CASSVDEGAGGAADTQYF.

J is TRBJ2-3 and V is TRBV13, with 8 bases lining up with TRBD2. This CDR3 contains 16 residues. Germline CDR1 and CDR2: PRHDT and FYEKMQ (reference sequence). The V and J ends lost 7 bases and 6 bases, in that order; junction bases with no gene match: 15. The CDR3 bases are TGTGCCAGCATGGAATCCGGACGGGGGGGTCCGGATACGCAGTATTTT. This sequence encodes CASMESGRGGPDTQYF.

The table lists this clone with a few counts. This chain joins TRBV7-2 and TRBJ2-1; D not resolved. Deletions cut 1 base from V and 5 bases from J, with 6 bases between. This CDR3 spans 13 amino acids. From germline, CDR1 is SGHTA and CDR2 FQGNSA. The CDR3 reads CASSLVQDNEQFF. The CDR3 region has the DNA TGTGCCAGCAGCTTAGTCCAGGACAATGAGCAGTTCTTC.

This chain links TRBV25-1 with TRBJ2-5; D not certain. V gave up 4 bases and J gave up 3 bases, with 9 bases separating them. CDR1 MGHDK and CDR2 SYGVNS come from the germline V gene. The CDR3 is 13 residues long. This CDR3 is CASSGWRKETQYF. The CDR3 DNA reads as TGTGCCAGCAGTGGATGGAGAAAAGAGACCCAGTACTTC.